The 5 T cell receptor beta chains presented below share a single source sample, sequenced in a study of cytomegalovirus exposure and HLA in healthy donors. The PCR used 60 Vbeta and 13 Jbeta primers. Clones were read by immunoSEQ multiplex PCR, and TCRdb kept only the in-frame ones, dropping some. The sample has about 120,000 clones, 77% seen once; the top ten hold 11%. The specimen sequenced was PBMCs. These receptors came from a man aged 35-49 years in good health and CMV-seropositive.

This rearrangement joins TRBV19 to TRBJ1-1; possible D gene TRBD1, 5 bases. Per the germline V gene, CDR1 is LNHDA and CDR2 is SQIVND (reference sequence). The ends were cut back, 6 bases at V and 3 bases at J, with 11 bases in the middle. This CDR3 is 13 amino acids long. This CDR3 reads CASRNRGDTEAFF. Written as DNA, the CDR3 is TGTGCCAGTAGGAATCGGGGGGACACTGAAGCTTTCTTT. The complete variable domain, with remaining parts taken from reference TRBV19 and TRBJ1-1, reads DGGITQSPKYLFRKEGQNVTLSCEQNLNHDAMYWYRQDPGQGLRLIYYSQIVNDFQKGDIAEGYSVSREKKESFPLTVTSAQKNPTAFYLCASRNRGDTEAFFGQGTRLTVV.

This sequence joins TRBV11-3 and TRBJ2-3; 13 bases are shared with TRBD2. Germline assignment: CDR1 SGHNT and CDR2 YENEEA. This CDR3 contains 16 residues. The J segment lost 6 bases and the V segment lost 3 bases, leaving 6 bases of the junction unmatched. The CDR3 nucleotides read TGTGCCAGCAGCTTCACTAGCGGGGGGGCCGGGGATACGCAGTATTTT. Translated, it gives CASSFTSGGAGDTQYF.

This clone was counted only a few times. The rearrangement links TRBV6-5 to TRBJ2-3; the match to TRBD2 covers 8 bases. CDR3 length: 15 amino acids. With V trimmed by 6 bases and J by 3 bases, 8 bases remained unmatched. CDR1 is MNHEY and CDR2 is SVGAGI in the germline V gene. In DNA form, the CDR3 reads TGTGCCAGCAGCGATTCGACTAGCGAAACAGATACGCAGTATTTT. This sequence encodes CASSDSTSETDTQYF.

The chain employs TRBV27 and TRBJ1-2; possible D gene TRBD1, 6 bases. The CDR3 length is 18 residues. Trimming took off 4 bases at V and 0 bases at J, with 21 bases between the two ends. CDR1 and CDR2 (germline): MNHEY, SMNVEV (reference sequence). The CDR3 region is CASSSTTTGLRANYGYTF. The CDR3 coding sequence is TGTGCCAGCAGTTCCACAACGACAGGCCTGCGAGCTAACTATGGCTACACCTTC.

V is TRBV19 and J is TRBJ1-2; 8 bases line up with TRBD1. Per the germline V gene, CDR1 is LNHDA and CDR2 is SQIVND (reference sequence). Losses at the gene ends were 8 bases for V and 1 base for J; bases not matched to a gene: 3. The CDR3 covers 13 residues. CDR3 nucleotides: TGTGCCAGTGGGACAGGCGGTAACTATGGCTACACCTTC. Translating gives CASGTGGNYGYTF.